Presented here are 22 T cell receptor beta chains from one specimen sequenced in a study of cytomegalovirus exposure and HLA in healthy donors. PCR involved 60 Vbeta and 13 Jbeta primers. Data came from immunoSEQ multiplex PCR; TCRdb stores just in-frame clones and leaves some out. The sample has 65,000 to 85,000 clones, around four fifths seen once. The specimen was PBMCs. The receptors here all came from a man between 50 and 59 years old in good health and CMV-seropositive.

This clone has just a few counts. V gene TRBV5-6 combines with J gene TRBJ1-5; no firm D call. V was shortened by 4 bases and J by 7 bases, with 12 bases between the two germline ends. Per the germline V gene, CDR1 is SGHDT and CDR2 is YYEEEE. This CDR3 region has 13 residues. CDR3 nucleotide sequence: TGTGCCAGCAGCGCCACGGAGGGACAGCCCCAGCATTTT. This gives the protein CASSATEGQPQHF.

CDR3 protein: CASRPTGGNEQFF. CDR3 DNA: TGTGCCAGCAGACCGACAGGGGGCAATGAGCAGTTCTTC. The V call is TRBV7-6, the J call TRBJ2-1, with 9 positions matching TRBD1. V shed 6 bases and J 6 bases; nucleotides not matched to a gene: 3. Per germline, CDR1 SGHVS and CDR2 FNYEAQ. The CDR3 totals 13 residues.

V gene TRBV25-1 combines with J gene TRBJ2-7; 7 bases fit TRBD1. The CDR3 covers 13 residues. Germline V gives CDR1 MGHDK, CDR2 SYGVNS. The V gene end was trimmed by 7 bases and the J gene end by 0 bases; junction bases not matched to a gene: 3. CDR3 coding DNA: TGTGCCAGCATCCGGGACAGCTCCTACGAGCAGTACTTC. Translated, it gives CASIRDSSYEQYF.

The chain links TRBV2 to TRBJ2-2; the D is unclear. The CDR3 sequence is 13 residues long. Germline V lookup: CDR1 SNHLY, CDR2 FYNNEI. V was pared by 2 bases and J by 5 bases, with 6 bases between. The CDR3 DNA sequence: TGTGCCAGCAGTGAACAGTCTACCGGGGAGCTGTTTTTT. This translates into CASSEQSTGELFF.

This chain joins TRBV4-1 and TRBJ1-1, with TRBD1 identical over 8 bases. The CDR3 loop spans 16 amino acids. The V gene end was trimmed by 2 bases and the J gene end by 0 bases; junction bases not matched to a gene: 5. Germline values: CDR1 MGHRA, CDR2 YSYEKL. In DNA, the CDR3 is TGCGCCAGCAGCCAAAGTTACAGGGGGATGAACACTGAAGCTTTCTTT. Protein: CASSQSYRGMNTEAFF.

The genes are TRBV4-1 and TRBJ1-3; D gene unclear. The CDR3 is made up of 17 amino acids. The germline V gene encodes CDR1 MGHRA and CDR2 YSYEKL. V lost 5 bases and J 0 bases, leaving 17 bases between the germline ends. The CDR3 here is CASSDFSYGSSGNTIYF. CDR3 bases: TGCGCCAGCAGCGACTTCTCTTATGGCTCCTCTGGAAACACCATATATTTT.

The chain joins TRBV30 to TRBJ2-2; 7 nucleotides agree with TRBD1. The CDR3 sequence is 14 residues long. With 4 bases clipped from V and 8 bases from J, the junction kept 10 bases outside the gene matches. Germline V gene sequence: CDR1 GTSNPN, CDR2 SVGIG (reference sequence). CDR3 region: CAWTRTGLVGELFF. The CDR3 nucleotides are TGTGCCTGGACCCGGACAGGTCTTGTGGGGGAGCTGTTTTTT. The complete variable domain, with remaining parts taken from reference TRBV30 and TRBJ2-2, reads SQTIHQWPATLVQPVGSPLSLECTVEGTSNPNLYWYRQAAGRGLQLLFYSVGIGQISSEVPQNLSASRPQDRQFILSSKKLLLSDSGFYLCAWTRTGLVGELFFGEGSRLTVL.

The chain joins TRBV27 to TRBJ1-5, with a possible D match to TRBD1 (6 bases). CDR3 length: 17 residues. Germline assignment: CDR1 MNHEY and CDR2 SMNVEV (reference sequence). The V end lost 7 bases, the J end lost 3 bases, and 22 bases lay between the germline ends. The CDR3 DNA reads TGTGCCAGCACCCCCCGGCCGGGACACCGATCCAATCAGCCCCAGCATTTT. Its protein product is CASTPRPGHRSNQPQHF.

This clone was observed a single time. The chain has TRBV27 and TRBJ1-4; 7 bases are shared with TRBD1. Trimming took 10 bases from V and 8 from J; bases not matched to a gene: 7. The length of the CDR3 is 12 residues. Germline assignment: CDR1 MNHEY and CDR2 SMNVEV (reference sequence). The CDR3 reads CATRQGSEKLFF. CDR3 sequence (DNA): TGTGCCACCAGACAGGGCAGCGAAAAACTGTTTTTT. The full variable domain, rest sourced from reference TRBV27 and TRBJ1-4, is EAQVTQNPRYLITVTGKKLTVTCSQNMNHEYMSWYRQDPGLGLRQIYYSMNVEVTDKGDVPEGYKVSRKEKRNFPLILESPSPNQTSLYFCATRQGSEKLFFGSGTQLSVL.

The chain joins TRBV5-4 to TRBJ2-2; 8 nucleotides align to TRBD1. The CDR3 loop spans 16 amino acids. V gave up 3 bases and J gave up 3 bases; unmatched junction bases: 7. Per the germline V gene, CDR1 is SGHNT and CDR2 is YYREEE (reference sequence). CDR3 loop: CASSSDRERDTGELFF. The CDR3 nucleotides are TGTGCCAGCAGCTCGGACAGGGAAAGGGACACCGGGGAGCTGTTTTTT.

This clone was recorded once. The chain couples TRBV2 to TRBJ2-1; TRBD2 is a possible D gene (5 bases). Trimming took off 6 bases at V and 3 bases at J, with 6 bases between the two ends. Per the germline V gene, CDR1 is SNHLY and CDR2 is FYNNEI. The CDR3 totals 12 residues. The CDR3 DNA reads TGTGCCAGCAGACGGGACTACAATGAGCAGTTCTTC. Translation gives CASRRDYNEQFF.

The J gene is TRBJ2-2, the V gene TRBV5-5; a weak D match, TRBD1 (6 bases). Trimming shortened V by 6 bases and J by 1 base, and 13 bases separated the two germline ends. The CDR3 has 15 residues. Germline V gives CDR1 SGHKS, CDR2 YYEKEE (reference sequence). CDR3 in DNA: TGTGCCAGCAACTCCGGGACATTGAACACCGGGGAGCTGTTTTTT. Protein product: CASNSGTLNTGELFF.

The rearrangement uses TRBV7-9 and TRBJ1-1; D gene unclear. CDR1 SEHNR and CDR2 FQNEAQ come from the germline V gene (reference sequence). Trimming removed 5 bases at V and 4 bases at J, with 17 bases between. The CDR3 loop spans 15 amino acids. The CDR3 region has the DNA TGTGCCAGCAGCAATCCAGGCCGGTTGGGCACTGAAGCTTTCTTT. Translated: CASSNPGRLGTEAFF. The full variable domain, rest sourced from reference TRBV7-9 and TRBJ1-1, is DTGVSQNPRHKITKRGQNVTFRCDPISEHNRLYWYRQTLGQGPEFLTYFQNEAQLEKSRLLSDRFSAERPKGSFSTLEIQRTEQGDSAMYLCASSNPGRLGTEAFFGQGTRLTVV.

The chain is built from TRBV4-1 and TRBJ2-3; 7 positions agree with TRBD1. The CDR3 totals 16 residues. Germline values: CDR1 MGHRA, CDR2 YSYEKL. Trimming took 0 bases from V and 0 from J; bases not matched to a gene: 3. The CDR3 bases are TGCGCCAGCAGCCAAGAAGGGACAGCAAGCACAGATACGCAGTATTTT. Translated: CASSQEGTASTDTQYF.

There are a few counts of this clone. The same CDR3 can be traced to other DNA sequences in this sample. The rearrangement links TRBV5-1 to TRBJ2-7, with 8 bases lining up with TRBD1. The CDR3 loop spans 15 amino acids. CDR1 is SGHRS and CDR2 is YFSETQ in the germline V gene. V trimming: 0 bases; J trimming: 2 bases; junction bases outside the gene matches: 4. CDR3 sequence reads: CASSLGQGTAYEQYF. The CDR3 DNA follows: TGCGCCAGCAGCTTGGGACAGGGGACGGCCTACGAGCAGTACTTC.

V usage is TRBV5-1 and J usage is TRBJ2-5, with TRBD2 identical over 7 bases. Trimming took 0 bases from V and 4 from J; bases not matched to a gene: 6. The CDR3 runs to 15 residues. Germline values: CDR1 SGHRS, CDR2 YFSETQ. CDR3 in DNA: TGCGCCAGCAGCTTGGCGGGAGGCGTGGGAGAGACCCAGTACTTC. Amino acid sequence: CASSLAGGVGETQYF.

This rearrangement joins TRBV6-1 to TRBJ1-3; no clear D gene. Germline CDR1 MNHNS, CDR2 SASEGT. Between the trimmed V and J ends, which lost 2 bases and 0 bases, there was a span of 14 bases. The CDR3 has 17 residues. DNA of the CDR3: TGTGCCAGCAGTGAATGGGGAGGCCCCGTCTCTGGAAACACCATATATTTT. Translating gives CASSEWGGPVSGNTIYF.

With respect to this clone: The conserved closing phenylalanine or tryptophan is absent in this CDR3, likely reflecting a read error. V gene TRBV5-6 combines with J gene TRBJ2-7, with D possibly matching TRBD1 (5 bases). This CDR3 region has 14 residues. The germline V gene encodes CDR1 SGHDT and CDR2 YYEEEE. The CDR3 region is CASSLGRAGYGQYL. CDR3 DNA: TGTGCCAGCAGCTTGGGCAGGGCAGGTTACGGGCAGTACCTC.

This clone was seen more than once but under ten times. The CDR3 DNA sequence: TGTGCCAGCAACCGACAGGGCCCCGCTTTCTTT. This encodes CASNRQGPAFF. V usage is TRBV2 and J usage is TRBJ1-1; 7 bases map to TRBD1. The germline CDR1 and CDR2 sequences are SNHLY and FYNNEI. There are 11 residues in the CDR3. Trimming cost V 7 bases and J 11 bases; bases outside gene matches: 7. The full variable domain, with the rest looked up from reference TRBV2 and TRBJ1-1, is EPEVTQTPSHQVTQMGQEVILRCVPISNHLYFYWYRQILGQKVEFLVSFYNNEISEKSEIFDDQFSVERPDGSNFTLKIRSTKLEDSAMYFCASNRQGPAFFGQGTRLTVV.

This sequence joins TRBV5-6 and TRBJ1-5; D may be TRBD1 (6 bases). Trimming took off 0 bases at V and 4 bases at J, with 11 bases between the two ends. The CDR3 has 15 amino acids. Germline CDR1 and CDR2: SGHDT and YYEEEE. The CDR3 coding sequence is TGTGCCAGCAGCTTGGCCGGGACACCGAATCAGCCCCAGCATTTT. This codes for CASSLAGTPNQPQHF.

The chain combines TRBV2 with TRBJ2-7; D is ambiguous. The CDR3 runs 13 residues. V gave up 6 bases and J gave up 0 bases, with 9 bases separating them. Germline CDR1 and CDR2: SNHLY and FYNNEI. The CDR3 here is CASRGRSSYEQYF. The CDR3 nucleotides read TGTGCCAGCAGGGGCAGGTCCTCCTACGAGCAGTACTTC.

This clone was observed a single time. The J gene is TRBJ2-7, the V gene TRBV7-3; TRBD2 matches 7 bases. This CDR3 has 14 amino acids. From germline, CDR1 is SGHTA and CDR2 FQGTGA. V shed 5 bases and J 6 bases; nucleotides not matched to a gene: 10. DNA of the CDR3: TGTGCCAGCAGCCCGACGAGCGGGGTGTGCGAGCAGTACTTC. This codes for CASSPTSGVCEQYF. Supplemented by reference TRBV7-3 and TRBJ2-7, the full variable domain reads GAGVSQTPSNKVTEKGKYVELRCDPISGHTALYWYRQSLGQGPEFLIYFQGTGAADDSGLPNDRFFAVRPEGSVSTLKIQRTERGDSAVYLCASSPTSGVCEQYFGPGTRLTVT.